This TCR beta chain is drawn from a study of blood T cell repertoires in COVID-19. Overall study context: Samples of COVID-19 (acute and convalescent) were obtained from the United States, Italy and Spain. PBMCs, B-cell-depleted T cells, or T cells provided the cDNA or gDNA that made up the material.

V was shortened by 0 bases and J by 2 bases, with 7 bases between the two germline ends. The CDR3 spans 14 residues. Original handling: The assay estimated nucleated cells by amplifying reference gene primers. Clones were sequenced by immunoSEQ multiplex PCR, and TCRdb holds only the in-frame ones, with some missing. V and J calls and clone size are as listed in that table; D and trimming were resolved from the DNA. The sample records approximately 100,000 clones, 84% being singletons. Sequenced sample: peripheral blood. The chain links TRBV23-1 to TRBJ2-5; a possible D gene is TRBD1 (5 bases). TRBV23-1 is treated as an ORF (open reading frame) with a function not yet certain. This TCR was sampled from a woman between 55 and 75 years old with acute or convalescent COVID-19. CDR3 coding DNA: TGCGCCAGCAGTCAATCCGACAGACAAGAGACCCAGTACTTC. This encodes CASSQSDRQETQYF.